This TCR beta chain was recorded in a study of OX40 agonist ivuxolimab in advanced cancers. Looking at the study overall: Each dose-escalation patient presented with hepatocellular carcinoma, melanoma, renal cell or head and neck cancer.

Study-level points and caveats: Some patients who did not respond also had low normalized T-cell clonal expansion. CD4+ T cells averaged fewer expanded clones than CD8+ T cells.

In its sample, this clone was seen a few times. The antigen is not known. Sequencing used immunoSEQ multiplex PCR; TCRdb keeps in-frame clones, though not all of them. The repertoire holds over 25,000 clones, with 81% as singletons. This material consisted of CD4+ or CD8+ T cells sorted from blood, taken in a trial of the OX40 agonist ivuxolimab. This receptor was obtained from an adult with an advanced solid tumor such as melanoma, head and neck, liver or kidney cancer.

For the CDR3, the DNA is TGTGCCAGCTCCTCGACAGGGGGGAATGGCTACACCTTC. This translates into CASSSTGGNGYTF. The chain joins TRBV6-5 to TRBJ1-2, with 9 bases aligning to TRBD1. The trim removed 8 bases at V and 6 bases at J, leaving 7 bases unmatched. The CDR3 has 13 amino acids. Germline loops: CDR1 MNHEY, CDR2 SVGAGI.